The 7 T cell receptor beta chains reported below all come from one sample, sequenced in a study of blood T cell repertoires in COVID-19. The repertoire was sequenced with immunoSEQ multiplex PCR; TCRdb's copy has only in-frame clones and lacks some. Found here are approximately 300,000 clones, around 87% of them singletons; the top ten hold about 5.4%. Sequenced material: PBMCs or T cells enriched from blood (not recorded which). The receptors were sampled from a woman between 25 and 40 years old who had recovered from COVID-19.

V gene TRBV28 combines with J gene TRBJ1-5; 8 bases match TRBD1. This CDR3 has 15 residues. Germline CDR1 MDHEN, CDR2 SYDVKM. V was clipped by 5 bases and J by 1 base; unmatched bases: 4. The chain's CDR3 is CASSPTGESNQPQHF. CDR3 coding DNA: TGTGCCAGCAGTCCGACAGGGGAGAGCAATCAGCCCCAGCATTTT.

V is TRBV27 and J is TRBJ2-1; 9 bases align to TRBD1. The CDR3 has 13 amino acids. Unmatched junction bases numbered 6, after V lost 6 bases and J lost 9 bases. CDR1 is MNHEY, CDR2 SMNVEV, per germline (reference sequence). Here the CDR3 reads CASRPTGGGEQFF. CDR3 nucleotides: TGTGCCAGCAGACCGACAGGGGGGGGTGAGCAGTTCTTC.

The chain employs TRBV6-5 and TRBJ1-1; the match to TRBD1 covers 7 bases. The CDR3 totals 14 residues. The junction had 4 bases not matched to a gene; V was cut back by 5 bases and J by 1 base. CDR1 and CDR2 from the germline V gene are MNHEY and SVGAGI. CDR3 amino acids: CASSPGTANTEAFF. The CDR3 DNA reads TGTGCCAGCAGTCCCGGGACAGCGAACACTGAAGCTTTCTTT.

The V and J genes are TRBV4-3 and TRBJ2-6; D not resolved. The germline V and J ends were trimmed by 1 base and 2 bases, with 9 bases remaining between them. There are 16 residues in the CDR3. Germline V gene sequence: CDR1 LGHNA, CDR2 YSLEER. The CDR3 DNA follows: TGCGCCAGCAGCCAAGCCCCCACAACTGGGGCCAACGTCCTGACTTTC. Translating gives CASSQAPTTGANVLTF.

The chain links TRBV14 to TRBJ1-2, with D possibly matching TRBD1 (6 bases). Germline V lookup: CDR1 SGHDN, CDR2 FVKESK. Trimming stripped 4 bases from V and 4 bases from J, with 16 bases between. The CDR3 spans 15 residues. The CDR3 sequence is CASSLESGAPYGYTF. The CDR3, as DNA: TGTGCCAGCAGCCTAGAGTCAGGGGCCCCCTATGGCTACACCTTC.

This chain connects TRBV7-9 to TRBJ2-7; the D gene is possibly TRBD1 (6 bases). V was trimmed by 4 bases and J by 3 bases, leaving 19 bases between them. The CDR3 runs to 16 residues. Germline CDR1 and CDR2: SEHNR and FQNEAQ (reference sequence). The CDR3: CASSSNQGYNVYEQYF. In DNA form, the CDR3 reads TGTGCCAGCAGCTCTAACCAGGGGTATAACGTCTACGAGCAGTACTTC.

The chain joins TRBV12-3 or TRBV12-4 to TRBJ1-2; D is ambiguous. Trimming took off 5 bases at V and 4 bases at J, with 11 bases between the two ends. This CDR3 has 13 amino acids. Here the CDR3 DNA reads TGTGCCAGCAGTGGGCGTAAGACCTATGGCTACACCTTC. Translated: CASSGRKTYGYTF.